One TCR beta chain is described in this entry. The data belong to a study of blood T cell repertoires in COVID-19. Study as a whole: Specimens from acute and convalescent COVID-19 originated in the United States, Italy and Spain. Nucleic acid was either cDNA or gDNA, and it came from T cells, B-cell-depleted T cells, or PBMCs.

In the original processing: Amplification with reference gene primers provided the estimates of nucleated cell counts. Profiling relied on immunoSEQ multiplex PCR, and the TCRdb table lists in-frame clones only, not all of them. The DNA gave D and trimming, while V, J and clone size come from that table. This table holds 150,000 or so clones, 84% found once. Germline V gene data show CDR1 as KGHDR and CDR2 as SFDVKD. The V and J ends lost 3 bases and 7 bases respectively, with 7 bases between them. The CDR3 is made up of 12 amino acids. Sequenced material: peripheral blood. The sequence was collected from a man aged 40-55 years who had recovered from COVID-19. The J gene is TRBJ2-3, the V gene TRBV24-1; no reliable D call. The CDR3 region is CATSDRLHTQYF. CDR3 DNA sequence: TGTGCCACCAGTGATCGACTTCATACGCAGTATTTT.